The text below deals with one T cell receptor (beta chain). Its antigen is still unknown. This entry comes from a study of OX40 agonist ivuxolimab in advanced cancers. Study-level points and caveats: Clonal expansion by week 6 occurred in CD4+ and CD8+ blood T cells (at 0.1 to 3.0 mg/kg).

There are 16 residues in the CDR3. Germline V lookup: CDR1 SGHTA, CDR2 FQGTGA. Trimming shortened V by 2 bases and J by 2 bases, and 10 bases separated the two germline ends. TCRdb's table, derived via immunoSEQ multiplex PCR, lists solely in-frame clones and lacks some. The sample holds under 85,000 clones, around 94% seen once. Sequenced here: CD4+ or CD8+ T cells sorted from blood, sampled in a trial of the OX40 agonist ivuxolimab. The chain uses TRBV7-3 and TRBJ2-6; D unclear. This TCR derives from an adult with an advanced solid tumor such as melanoma, head and neck, liver or kidney cancer. CDR3 protein: CASSLATAAGANVLTF. CDR3 bases: TGTGCCAGCAGCTTAGCCACAGCAGCTGGGGCCAACGTCCTGACTTTC.